This paragraph reports one T cell receptor (beta chain). There are many counts of this clonotype. It lacks a known antigen. No much larger clone is present one base from it, and per-base qualities are unavailable. Ophthalmopathy patients had moderately to severely active disease, with a Clinical Activity Score of 3 or more, a NOSPECS grade of 4 or more, and a disease duration of less than 3 months. Exclusion was applied to patients with uncontrolled infections, other autoimmune diseases, pregnancy or lactation. Clinical symptoms, serum thyroxine and TRAb, thyroid ultrasound, and orbital computed tomography formed the basis for the diagnoses. PBMCs were isolated from 10 ml of fresh peripheral blood by Ficoll-Paque density gradient centrifugation. Total RNA was extracted using Trizol reagent, and RNA quality was assessed on an Agilent 2100 Bioanalyzer. The TCR beta CDR3 regions were amplified from the RNA transcripts. The first round of RT-PCR for the TCR CDR3 was performed with the HTBI primer set and the Qiagen OneStep RT-PCR kit. A second multiplex PCR round built the libraries, followed by size selection and purification. Paired-end sequencing of the libraries was performed with 100 bp reads on an Illumina HiSeq2000. As for how the authors treated the data: SOAPnuke was used to process the raw data, removing reads that contained adapters or uncalled bases, had a mean Phred below 15, or lacked an exact match to the constant primer or identifier. High-quality paired reads were merged using COPE v1.2.5, and each unique nucleotide sequence was defined as a clonotype. MiTCR v1.1 was used to align clonotypes to the IMGT TRBV, TRBD and TRBJ reference segments. Only V-J combinations with frequency above 0.0001, covering 99% to 99.2% of repertoires, were analysed. A TCS score was defined as the ratio of F50 (clonal expansion) to E x V (chaos), with BLOSUM62-based TCRdist applied between CDR3 peptides within each V-J. Welch's t-statistics and random forest reduced roughly 540 V-J features to under 15, which were used in a naive Bayes classifier (R e1071). Clones were called with MiXCR by TCRdb after fastp trimmed the public reads at Q25, and only in-frame beta chains were retained. Rows matching on CDR3 protein sequence are summarized as one entry with the most common DNA and genes. For this entry, the V and J calls and clone size follow TCRdb and not the study's own pipeline. This sample comprises about 500,000 distinct CDR3 sequences, 15% to 20% of them detected only once. The top ten clonotypes cover roughly 29% of the sample.

The data were taken from a study of T cells in Graves' hyperthyroidism and ophthalmopathy (dated by TCRdb to between 2018 and 2020). About the study as a whole: Peripheral blood samples were taken at the time of initial diagnosis, prior to any treatment. The paper reports TCR Vbeta CDR3 sequencing of about 140 peripheral blood samples: some 41 ophthalmopathy, fewer than 80 hyperthyroidism and 17 progressor patients. The study also compared thyroid tissue and blood T-cell repertoires from a handful of Graves' hyperthyroidism patients. After sampling, hyperthyroidism patients received methimazole starting at 30 mg daily, and ophthalmopathy patients received high-dose intravenous methylprednisolone. A discovery cohort of 95 to 100 patients, approximately 44 with Graves' ophthalmopathy and more than 55 with stable Graves' hyperthyroidism, was used to find distinguishing TCR V-J signatures. The 100 discovery patients were randomly divided into training and test sets at a 7:3 ratio. Whether ophthalmopathy could be predicted prospectively was tested in an independent validation cohort made up of roughly 20 hyperthyroidism patients plus 17 patients who later progressed to ophthalmopathy. What the authors observed across the whole study: In validation, the model predicted progression to ophthalmopathy a median of around 6.5 months before onset, with 65% to 71% sensitivity and roughly 73% specificity. In cross-validation, a model built on a 13 V-J signature told ophthalmopathy apart from stable hyperthyroidism with approximately 90% sensitivity and about 81% specificity, and in testing the same model reached 80%/75%. No statistical method was used to fix the sample size in advance, and group allocation was not hidden from the investigators. Blood samples also contained most of the expanded thyroid clonotypes (frequency above 0.001), which suggests that blood repertoires may reflect thyroid immune responses.

CDR1 and CDR2, per the germline V gene (reference sequence), are LGHDT and YNNKEL. V is shortened by 6 bases, J by 1 base, and the region joining them spans 5 bases. Its CDR3 holds 12 amino acids, cysteine through phenylalanine. Solely the CDR3 DNA is kept, with 36 bases framed from the first base. This clonotype was obtained from a woman aged 25 to 39 with Graves' ophthalmopathy. The sequence links TRBV3-1 to TRBJ2-3, with no confidently assigned D gene. The sample comprised blood. CDR3 protein: CASRSGTDTQYF. The nucleotide sequence reads as follows: TGTGCCAGCAGGAGCGGCACAGATACGCAGTATTTT.